These 2 T cell receptor beta chains originate from one sample sequenced in a study of CD8 T cells in Susac syndrome. Reverse transcription used roughly 0.45 to 1 ug RNA and random hexamers. TCRdb re-called the immunoSEQ multiplex PCR reads with MiXCR, one entry per CDR3 protein. In the table there are approximately 170,000 distinct CDR3 sequences, roughly 95% of which are singletons. Sample: CD4+ T cells from PBMCs. Receptors originate from a human donor with multiple sclerosis.

V is TRBV20-1 and J is TRBJ2-7; D remains unclear. This CDR3 is built from 14 residues. In germline, CDR1 is DFQATT, CDR2 SNEGSKA (reference sequence). Trimming stripped 5 bases from V and 4 bases from J, with 18 bases between. The CDR3 region is CSARPGRSGYEQYF. CDR3 sequence (DNA): TGCAGTGCTCGTCCAGGAAGGTCGGGTTACGAGCAGTACTTC.

The chain couples TRBV11-2 to TRBJ1-2, with no clear D. Germline V lookup: CDR1 SGHAT, CDR2 FQNNGV. The CDR3 extends over 13 amino acids. Trimming removed 0 bases from V and 4 bases from J, with 6 bases in between. The CDR3 region is CASSLEGSYGYTF. In nucleotides, the CDR3 is TGTGCCAGCAGCTTAGAGGGCAGCTATGGCTACACCTTC.